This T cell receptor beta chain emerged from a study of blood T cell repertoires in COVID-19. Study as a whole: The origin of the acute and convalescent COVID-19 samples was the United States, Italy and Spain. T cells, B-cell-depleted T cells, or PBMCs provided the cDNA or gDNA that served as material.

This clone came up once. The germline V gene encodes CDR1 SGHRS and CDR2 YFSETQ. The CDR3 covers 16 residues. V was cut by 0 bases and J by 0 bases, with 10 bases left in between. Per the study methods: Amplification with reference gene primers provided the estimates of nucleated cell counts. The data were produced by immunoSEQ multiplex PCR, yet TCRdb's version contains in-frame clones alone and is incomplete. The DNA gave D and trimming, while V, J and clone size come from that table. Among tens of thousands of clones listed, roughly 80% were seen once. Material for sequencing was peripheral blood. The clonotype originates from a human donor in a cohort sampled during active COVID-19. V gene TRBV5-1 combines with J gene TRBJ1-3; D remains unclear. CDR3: CASSLVEGFSGNTIYF. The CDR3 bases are TGCGCCAGCAGCTTGGTTGAGGGCTTCTCTGGAAACACCATATATTTT. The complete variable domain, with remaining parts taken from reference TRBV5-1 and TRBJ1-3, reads KAGVTQTPRYLIKTRGQQVTLSCSPISGHRSVSWYQQTPGQGLQFLFEYFSETQRNKGNFPGRFSGRQFSNSRSEMNVSTLELGDSALYLCASSLVEGFSGNTIYFGEGSWLTVV.